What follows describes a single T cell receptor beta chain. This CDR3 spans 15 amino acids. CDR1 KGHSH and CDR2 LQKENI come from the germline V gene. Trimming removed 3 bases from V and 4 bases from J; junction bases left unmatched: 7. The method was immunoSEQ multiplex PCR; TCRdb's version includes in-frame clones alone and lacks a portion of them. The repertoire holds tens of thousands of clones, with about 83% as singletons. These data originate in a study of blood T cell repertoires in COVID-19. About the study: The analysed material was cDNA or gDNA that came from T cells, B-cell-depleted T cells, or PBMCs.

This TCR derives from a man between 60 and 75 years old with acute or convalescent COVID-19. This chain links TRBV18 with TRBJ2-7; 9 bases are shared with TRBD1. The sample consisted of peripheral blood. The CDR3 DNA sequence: TGTGCCAGCTCACCTGCCGGGACAGGGTCTTACGAGCAGTACTTC. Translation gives CASSPAGTGSYEQYF. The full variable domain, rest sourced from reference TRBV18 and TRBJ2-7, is NAGVMQNPRHLVRRRGQEARLRCSPMKGHSHVYWYRQLPEEGLKFMVYLQKENIIDESGMPKERFSAEFPKEGPSILRIQQVVRGDSAAYFCASSPAGTGSYEQYFGPGTRLTVT.